These 22 T cell receptor beta chains share one sample of origin, sequenced in a study of T-cell reconstitution after alpha-beta-depleted transplantation in children. The library targeted TCRbeta and was prepared with unique molecular identifiers. TCRdb processed the PCR reads anew with MiXCR; each CDR3 protein has one entry. The table has around 400,000 distinct CDR3 sequences, approximately 11% seen once. This sample comprised PBMCs from the stem cell graft donor, obtained from the stem cell graft. The receptor set was obtained from a human donor who donated a stem cell graft to a child with acute myeloid leukemia.

This clonotype appeared a few times. V usage is TRBV6-1 and J usage is TRBJ2-1; 7 bases fit TRBD1. Germline CDR1 and CDR2: MNHNS and SASEGT. The junction had 5 bases not matched to a gene; V was cut back by 7 bases and J by 2 bases. The CDR3 is 14 residues long. Here the CDR3 DNA reads TGTGCCAGCAAAAAGACAGGGCCCTACAATGAGCAGTTCTTC. It yields the protein CASKKTGPYNEQFF.

This clonotype has ten or more counts. The chain has TRBV10-3 and TRBJ1-3, with D possibly matching TRBD1 (6 bases). V was shortened by 5 bases and J by 3 bases, with 8 bases between the two germline ends. Germline CDR1 and CDR2: ENHRY and SYGVKD. The CDR3 extends over 13 amino acids. DNA of the CDR3: TGTGCCATCAGTACAGGGTTTGGAAACACCATATATTTT. It yields the protein CAISTGFGNTIYF.

The V call is TRBV7-8, the J call TRBJ2-2; D not certain. V lost 10 bases and J 1 base, leaving 10 bases between the germline ends. From germline, CDR1 is SGHVS and CDR2 FQNEAQ. CDR3 length: 13 amino acids. For the CDR3, the DNA is TGTGCCACCAAAGAACAGAACACCGGGGAGCTGTTTTTT. Encoded protein: CATKEQNTGELFF.

In its sample, this clonotype was seen a few times. The gene calls are TRBV6-5 and TRBJ1-1; D not certain. The CDR3 is 14 residues long. The germline V gene encodes CDR1 MNHEY and CDR2 SVGAGI. V lost 2 bases to trimming and J lost 3 bases, with 10 bases between them. CDR3 residues: CASSYRSEYTEAFF. CDR3 DNA: TGTGCCAGCAGTTACCGGTCAGAATACACTGAAGCTTTCTTT.

The V and J genes are TRBV10-3 and TRBJ2-7; D uncertain. The length of the CDR3 is 13 residues. The germline V gene encodes CDR1 ENHRY and CDR2 SYGVKD. V was cut by 2 bases and J by 6 bases, with 11 bases left in between. The CDR3, as DNA: TGTGCCATCAGTGAGCCGGCGCACCCCGAGCAGTACTTC. This translates into CAISEPAHPEQYF.

V and J are TRBV20-1 and TRBJ2-5; a weak D match, TRBD2 (6 bases). CDR3 size: 15 residues. With 3 bases removed from V and 1 base from J, the gap between germline ends came to 15 bases. Germline CDR1 is DFQATT and CDR2 is SNEGSKA (reference sequence). Written as DNA, the CDR3 is TGCAGTGCTAGTATCGGGGGAGCTTTCCAAGAGACCCAGTACTTC. It is translated as CSASIGGAFQETQYF.

This clonotype was observed at least ten times. The V call is TRBV4-1, the J call TRBJ2-3, with D maybe TRBD1 (6 bases). This CDR3 has 19 residues. The germline V gene has CDR1 MGHRA and CDR2 YSYEKL. The V end lost 0 bases, the J end lost 1 base, and 20 bases lay between the germline ends. Here the CDR3 DNA reads TGCGCCAGCAGCCAAGACGGACCCCCCGAGGGGGACGGCACAGATACGCAGTATTTT. It encodes CASSQDGPPEGDGTDTQYF.

This clonotype has more than one count but fewer than ten. The rearrangement uses TRBV6-5 and TRBJ2-2; D is tentatively TRBD1 or TRBD2 (5 bases each). V lost 0 bases, J lost 6 bases, and 11 bases lay in between. Germline V gene data show CDR1 as MNHEY and CDR2 as SVGAGI. The CDR3 consists of 15 residues. This CDR3 is CASSYSIQGPGELFF. For the CDR3, the DNA is TGTGCCAGCAGTTACTCGATCCAGGGACCCGGGGAGCTGTTTTTT.

In this sample, this clonotype turned up many times. At one end, the junction sequence differs from germline, possibly due to a read error. V is TRBV7-7 and J is TRBJ2-5; D unclear. Germline-derived CDR1 and CDR2 are SSHAT and FNYEAQ (reference sequence). The CDR3 consists of 14 residues. CDR3 in amino acids: CASSLDGRQETQYF. CDR3 nucleotide sequence: TGTGCTAGCAGCTTAGATGGCAGACAAGAGACCCAGTACTTC.

The table lists this clonotype with many counts. The chain recombines TRBV5-4 with TRBJ2-7; D is possibly TRBD1 (6 bases). Between the trimmed V and J ends, which lost 4 bases and 3 bases, there was a span of 8 bases. Germline V CDR1 and CDR2: SGHNT, YYREEE (reference sequence). The CDR3 loop spans 12 amino acids. The CDR3 DNA is TGTGCCAGCAGCGTGGACAGCTACGAGCAGTACTTC. Its translation: CASSVDSYEQYF.

The chain couples TRBV20-1 to TRBJ2-7, with 7 positions matching TRBD1. V shed 6 bases and J 4 bases; nucleotides not matched to a gene: 9. CDR3 size: 13 residues. Germline CDR1 and CDR2: DFQATT and SNEGSKA (reference sequence). In nucleotides, the CDR3 is TGCAGTGCGAGCTCCGGGACAGCGTACGAGCAGTACTTC. It encodes CSASSGTAYEQYF.

Comment on this clonotype: At one of its ends the junction is not consistent with the germline gene, which may arise from a read error. This rearrangement joins TRBV5-6 to TRBJ2-4, with D unclear. There are 13 residues in the CDR3. Germline CDR1 reads SGHDT; CDR2 reads YYEEEE. The CDR3 reads CASSIFTSNSQYF. The CDR3 DNA follows: TGTGCCAGCAGCATTTTTACCAGCAACAGTCAGTACTTC.

V usage is TRBV20-1 and J usage is TRBJ2-2; 7 bases match TRBD2. The J segment lost 3 bases and the V segment lost 0 bases, leaving 10 bases of the junction unmatched. Germline V lookup: CDR1 DFQATT, CDR2 SNEGSKA (reference sequence). This CDR3 comprises 17 residues. CDR3 sequence reads: CSARDPSGTQHTGELFF. The CDR3 region has the DNA TGCAGTGCTAGAGATCCTAGCGGCACGCAACACACCGGGGAGCTGTTTTTT.

The V call is TRBV2, the J call TRBJ2-5, with 8 positions matching TRBD2. V lost 10 bases and J lost 4; bases outside the gene matches: 11. The V gene's germline CDR1 is SNHLY and CDR2 FYNNEI. The CDR3 consists of 14 residues. CDR3 DNA sequence: TGTGCCACAGCGGGTCGGGGGGGCCCAGAGACCCAGTACTTC. The encoded protein is CATAGRGGPETQYF.

In this sample, this clonotype turned up a few times. The chain uses TRBV6-5 and TRBJ2-2; perhaps TRBD2 as D (7 bases). Germline values: CDR1 MNHEY, CDR2 SVGAGI. The CDR3 covers 15 residues. V lost 2 bases and J lost 5, with 12 bases in between. The CDR3 sequence is CASSYRGGNTGELFF. CDR3 DNA: TGTGCCAGCAGTTACAGGGGGGGGAATACCGGGGAGCTGTTTTTT.

This chain uses TRBV23-1 with TRBJ2-3; weak D call: TRBD1 (7 bases). TRBV23-1 is labeled an ORF, and its function is uncertain. The CDR3 sequence is 18 residues long. With 7 bases removed from V and 0 bases from J, the gap between germline ends came to 23 bases. The CDR3 loop reads CASNGGTVTYQSTDTQYF. The CDR3 nucleotides are TGCGCCAGCAACGGCGGGACAGTGACCTACCAAAGCACAGATACGCAGTATTTT.

V gene TRBV7-2 combines with J gene TRBJ2-5; D remains ambiguous. The CDR3 has 16 amino acids. V lost 2 bases to trimming and J lost 5 bases, with 18 bases between them. Germline CDR1 reads SGHTA; CDR2 reads FQGNSA. This chain's CDR3 is CASSLQVATQAETQYF. The DNA of the CDR3 is TGTGCCAGCAGCTTACAGGTGGCTACTCAGGCGGAGACCCAGTACTTC.

This clonotype was found many times. This chain joins TRBV5-1 and TRBJ2-1, with a weak D call TRBD1 (5 bases). Trimming stripped 7 bases from V and 9 bases from J, with 23 bases between. The V gene's germline CDR1 is SGHRS and CDR2 YFSETQ. The CDR3 loop spans 15 amino acids. The CDR3 protein is CASGTDRARYGEQFF. DNA of the CDR3: TGCGCCAGCGGAACAGACAGAGCGCGTTACGGTGAGCAGTTCTTC.

The chain carries TRBV6-5 and TRBJ2-7, with 8 bases identical to TRBD1. The ends lost 0 bases at V and 5 bases at J; junction bases unmatched: 6. This CDR3 is built from 15 residues. CDR1 and CDR2 from the germline V gene are MNHEY and SVGAGI. The chain's CDR3 is CASSYSTAGGHEQYF. In DNA, the CDR3 is TGTGCCAGCAGTTACTCGACCGCAGGGGGCCACGAGCAGTACTTC.

The V gene is TRBV7-9, the J gene TRBJ1-3; D not certain. CDR3 length: 16 residues. V dropped 5 bases and J dropped 4 bases, with 18 bases sitting between them. Germline CDR1 SEHNR, CDR2 FQNEAQ (reference sequence). The CDR3 bases are TGTGCCAGCAGCGCGAGAGGGTCCTCGGAAGGAAACACCATATATTTT. It specifies CASSARGSSEGNTIYF.

There are many counts of this clonotype. The gene calls are TRBV6-1 and TRBJ1-6, with 7 nucleotides matching TRBD1. V dropped 5 bases and J dropped 8; count of bases not matched to a gene: 15. CDR3 length equals 17 residues. Per germline, CDR1 MNHNS and CDR2 SASEGT. The CDR3 sequence is CASSPQLTGHIHSPLHF. Here the CDR3 DNA reads TGTGCCAGCAGTCCCCAATTGACAGGGCACATACATTCACCCCTCCACTTT.

The chain links TRBV7-9 to TRBJ2-7; 9 positions match TRBD1. This CDR3 is 16 amino acids long. The V segment lost 5 bases and the J segment 3 bases; nucleotides outside the gene matches: 11. Germline values: CDR1 SEHNR, CDR2 FQNEAQ (reference sequence). Here the CDR3 reads CASSQGPGQGSYEQYV. The CDR3 DNA follows: TGTGCCAGCAGCCAAGGCCCCGGACAGGGGAGCTACGAGCAGTACGTC.